The clone carrying this TCR beta chain was seen only once. The data were taken from a study of control samples from healthy donors and cancer patients. The length of the CDR3 is 13 residues. The V gene's germline CDR1 is KGHDR and CDR2 SFDVKD. Trimming removed 4 bases from V and 10 bases from J, with 15 bases in between. Libraries were prepared by immunoSEQ multiplex PCR; TCRdb keeps only in-frame clonotypes and omits some of them. The sample lists around 70,000 clones, 85% to 95% seen once, with over 2.5% in the top ten. Sequencing was performed on blood. V usage is TRBV24-1 and J usage is TRBJ1-1; no firm D call. The TCR originated in a woman in her twenties or thirties in good health. The CDR3 coding sequence is TGTGCCACCAGTGACCGCGACACACGAAGAGCTTTCTTT. It translates to CATSDRDTRRAFF.